This TCR beta chain was recovered during a study of blood T cell repertoires in COVID-19. Study-wide context: Italy, Spain and the United States were the sources of the convalescent and acute COVID-19 samples. PBMCs, B-cell-depleted T cells, or T cells were the source of the cDNA or gDNA that made up the material.

In the study's own analysis: Quantification of nucleated cells was approximated via reference gene primer amplification. Clones were sequenced by immunoSEQ multiplex PCR, and TCRdb holds only the in-frame ones, with some missing. V and J calls and clone size are those listed in that table; D and trimming were worked out from the DNA. This table has approximately 68,000 clones, roughly 88% appearing once. Trimming shortened V by 3 bases and J by 9 bases, and 15 bases separated the two germline ends. Germline values: CDR1 LGHDT, CDR2 YNNKEL (reference sequence). The CDR3 has 14 residues. This rearrangement joins TRBV3-1 (or the pseudogene TRBV3-2) to TRBJ2-1; D might be TRBD2 (6 bases). The receptor's source is a man aged 65 to 79 with active or convalescent COVID-19. The sequenced material came from peripheral blood. The CDR3 reads CASSHLTSNGEQFF. Written as DNA, the CDR3 is TGTGCCAGCAGCCACCTTACTAGCAATGGTGAGCAGTTCTTC.